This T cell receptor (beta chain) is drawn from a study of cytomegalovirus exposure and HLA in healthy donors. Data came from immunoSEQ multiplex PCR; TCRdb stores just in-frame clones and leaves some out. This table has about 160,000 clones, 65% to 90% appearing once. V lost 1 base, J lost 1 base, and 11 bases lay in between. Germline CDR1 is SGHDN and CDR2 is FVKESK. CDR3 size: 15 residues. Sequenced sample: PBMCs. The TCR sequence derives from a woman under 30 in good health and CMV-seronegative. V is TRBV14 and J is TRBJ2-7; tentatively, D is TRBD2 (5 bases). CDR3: CASSQALGISYEQYF. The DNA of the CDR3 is TGTGCCAGCAGCCAAGCACTAGGAATTTCCTACGAGCAGTACTTC.